This passage covers 15 T cell receptor beta chains from one sample sequenced in a study of ipilimumab plus nivolumab after autologous stem cell transplantation. Only in-frame clones appear in the TCRdb table, and some are missing; sequencing was by immunoSEQ multiplex PCR. The sample has some 25,000 clones, about 86% seen once; the top ten hold 4% to 6%. Sequenced here: PBMCs, sampled in a trial of ipilimumab plus nivolumab as post-transplant consolidation. These receptors all come from a male donor with diffuse large B-cell lymphoma.

The chain employs TRBV18 and TRBJ1-5; 9 nucleotides agree with TRBD1. The CDR3 sequence is 15 residues long. Germline CDR1 and CDR2: KGHSH and LQKENI. Trimming at V came to 2 bases and at J to 6 bases, leaving 5 bases not matched to a gene. DNA for the CDR3: TGTGCCAGCTCACCATCGGGACAGGGCTCTCAGCCCCAGCATTTT. As protein: CASSPSGQGSQPQHF.

The chain couples TRBV4-3 to TRBJ1-2; a possible D gene is TRBD1 (6 bases). Per germline, CDR1 LGHNA and CDR2 YSLEER. The CDR3 is made up of 15 amino acids. The V end lost 5 bases, the J end lost 0 bases, and 13 bases lay between the germline ends. The CDR3 spells CASSYTGHTNYGYTF. CDR3 sequence (DNA): TGCGCCAGCAGCTACACGGGACACACTAACTATGGCTACACCTTC.

The chain carries TRBV5-5 and TRBJ2-7; the D gene could be TRBD1 or TRBD2 (5 bases each). This CDR3 has 17 amino acids. The V gene lost 0 bases and the J gene lost 3 bases, with 19 bases spanning the gap. From germline, CDR1 is SGHKS and CDR2 YYEKEE (reference sequence). In nucleotides, the CDR3 is TGTGCCAGCAGCTTGGAATTGGGGACCAGCCCTAGCTACGAGCAGTACTTC. This codes for CASSLELGTSPSYEQYF.

This chain links TRBV2 with TRBJ1-4; unclear D gene. The ends were cut back, 1 base at V and 10 bases at J, with 13 bases in the middle. The CDR3 contains 14 residues. Germline CDR1 SNHLY, CDR2 FYNNEI. The CDR3 DNA sequence: TGTGCCAGCAGTGAAGATAGGAGGTTTGGAAAACTGTTTTTT. It encodes CASSEDRRFGKLFF.

The gene calls are TRBV6-1 and TRBJ2-1; D gene unclear. V was trimmed by 4 bases and J by 3 bases, leaving 7 bases between them. The CDR3 length is 13 residues. Germline loops: CDR1 MNHNS, CDR2 SASEGT. CDR3 DNA: TGTGCCAGCAGTGTCGGCAGCTACAATGAGCAGTTCTTC. Amino acids: CASSVGSYNEQFF.

The chain couples TRBV10-3 to TRBJ1-2, with a possible D match to TRBD1 (6 bases). The CDR3 contains 13 residues. CDR1 and CDR2 from the germline V gene are ENHRY and SYGVKD. Trimming shortened V by 4 bases and J by 4 bases, and 10 bases separated the two germline ends. CDR3 protein: CAISVDSRYGYTF. The CDR3 DNA follows: TGTGCCATCAGTGTGGACAGTCGCTATGGCTACACCTTC.

The chain joins TRBV27 to TRBJ2-7, with D perhaps given as TRBD1 or TRBD2 (6 bases each). Germline V gene data show CDR1 as MNHEY and CDR2 as SMNVEV (reference sequence). Trimming pared 2 bases from V and 0 bases from J, leaving 11 bases between. The CDR3 spans 15 residues. The CDR3 sequence: CASSLGGTSSYEQYF. In nucleotides, the CDR3 is TGTGCCAGCAGTTTAGGAGGGACATCCTCCTACGAGCAGTACTTC.

The table lists this clone with a few counts. The chain employs TRBV7-8 and TRBJ2-5; the D gene is possibly TRBD2 (5 bases). This CDR3 contains 14 residues. V lost 5 bases and J 5 bases, leaving 15 bases between the germline ends. Germline lookup yields CDR1 SGHVS and CDR2 FQNEAQ. CDR3: CASSVEGGLETQYF. The CDR3 nucleotides are TGTGCCAGCAGCGTAGAAGGCGGGCTGGAGACCCAGTACTTC.

In its sample, this clone was seen once. The chain employs TRBV7-9 and TRBJ1-4, with TRBD1 matching 7 bases. The CDR3 runs 13 residues. J gave up 8 bases and V 5 bases, and 5 bases lay outside the gene matches. The germline V gene has CDR1 SEHNR and CDR2 FQNEAQ (reference sequence). CDR3 sequence reads: CASSDLTGEKLFF. In DNA form, the CDR3 reads TGTGCCAGCAGCGATTTGACAGGGGAAAAACTGTTTTTT.

This chain links TRBV9 with TRBJ2-1; D possibly uses TRBD1 or TRBD2 (5 bases each). The CDR3 has 12 amino acids. Trimming took 3 bases from V and 7 from J, leaving 8 bases between them. The germline CDR1 and CDR2 sequences are SGDLS and YYNGEE. CDR3 sequence reads: CASSAGGNEQFF. The DNA of the CDR3 is TGTGCCAGCAGCGCTGGGGGAAATGAGCAGTTCTTC.

This clone appeared once. The chain uses TRBV5-4 and TRBJ2-7; unclear D gene. CDR1 is SGHNT and CDR2 is YYREEE in the germline V gene (reference sequence). V dropped 0 bases and J dropped 2 bases, with 9 bases sitting between them. The CDR3 totals 14 residues. The CDR3, as DNA: TGTGCCAGCAGCTTGGACCTTACAACCTACGAGCAGTACTTC. Protein sequence: CASSLDLTTYEQYF.

The chain links TRBV18 to TRBJ1-1; D is ambiguous. V was shortened by 0 bases and J by 1 base, with 12 bases between the two germline ends. CDR1 KGHSH and CDR2 LQKENI come from the germline V gene. This CDR3 has 16 residues. The CDR3: CASSPPRSGANTEAFF. Written as DNA, the CDR3 is TGTGCCAGCTCACCACCGCGATCGGGTGCGAACACTGAAGCTTTCTTT.

V is TRBV11-3 and J is TRBJ2-1; 7 bases fit TRBD1. This CDR3 spans 12 amino acids. Germline-derived CDR1 and CDR2 are SGHNT and YENEEA. The V and J ends lost 5 bases and 6 bases, in that order; junction bases with no gene match: 1. CDR3 region: CASSRGRNEQFF. The CDR3 coding sequence is TGTGCCAGCAGCAGGGGGCGCAATGAGCAGTTCTTC.

This chain uses TRBV13 with TRBJ2-7; 12 bases match TRBD2. Germline V lookup: CDR1 PRHDT, CDR2 FYEKMQ (reference sequence). This CDR3 region has 15 residues. V shed 5 bases and J 7 bases; nucleotides not matched to a gene: 9. CDR3 sequence (DNA): TGTGCCAGCAGCCGGGGACTAGCGGGTTCTCGGGAGCAGTACTTC. Translation gives CASSRGLAGSREQYF.

This chain connects TRBV5-1 to TRBJ1-4; TRBD1 matches at 7 bases. Germline CDR1 reads SGHRS; CDR2 reads YFSETQ. V lost 4 bases and J lost 5; bases outside the gene matches: 8. This CDR3 is built from 15 residues. The CDR3 DNA reads as TGCGCCAGCAGCGCCCGGACAGGTCAGAATGAAAAACTGTTTTTT. Translating gives CASSARTGQNEKLFF.